This T cell receptor beta chain derives from a study of a mutant IDH1 vaccine in newly diagnosed glioma. Study-level background: Vaccines began 4-6 weeks after radiotherapy alone, or with temozolomide cycles. Earlier care involved radiotherapy, temozolomide, or both, and the majority received both.

About this clone: Its target is not known.

Some clones are missing from TCRdb's copy, which holds only in-frame ones; the method was immunoSEQ multiplex PCR. The sample consists of 50,000 or so clones, roughly 73% of them appearing once. Looked up from germline, CDR1 is SEHNR and CDR2 is FQNEAQ (reference sequence). This CDR3 region has 13 residues. Trimming shortened V by 4 bases and J by 3 bases, and 4 bases separated the two germline ends. Time point here: week 5, during vaccination. The vaccine gave 300 ug of a 20-mer mutant IDH1 peptide subcutaneously per dose. The receptor comes from a woman in her thirties or forties with glioma. The chain joins TRBV7-9 to TRBJ2-6; no clear D. This specimen was PBMCs, taken from a glioma patient whose treatment included an IDH1 peptide vaccine. The CDR3 DNA reads as TGTGCCAGCAGCTGGGTTGGGGCCAACGTCCTGACTTTC. Protein product: CASSWVGANVLTF.